Presented here are 32 T cell receptor beta chains from one specimen sequenced in a study of T-cell memory formation after mild COVID-19. MiXCR was run by TCRdb on the 5' RACE reads, yielding one entry per CDR3 protein. Among around 300,000 distinct CDR3 sequences listed, roughly 13% were seen once. The sample was PBMCs or a T cell subset sorted from them (not recorded which). These receptors came from a man aged 18 to 30 who had mild COVID-19 (a few samples of this study predate the infection). Cell type and time point are not known.

The genes are TRBV7-3 and TRBJ1-2, with D uncertain. V was clipped by 1 base and J by 1 base, with 10 bases between them. Germline V CDR1 and CDR2: SGHTA, FQGTGA. This CDR3 is 15 amino acids long. The CDR3 DNA is TGTGCCAGCAGCTTAATGAATCAGGATAACTATGGCTACACCTTC. Residues: CASSLMNQDNYGYTF.

V is TRBV6-5 and J is TRBJ2-2, with D tentatively TRBD1 (5 bases). The CDR3 extends over 15 amino acids. Trimming left V 2 bases short and J 1 base short, with 8 bases between. The germline V gene has CDR1 MNHEY and CDR2 SVGAGI. Here the CDR3 reads CASSYSQGNTGELFF. For the CDR3, the DNA is TGTGCCAGCAGTTACAGTCAGGGGAACACCGGGGAGCTGTTTTTT.

This clonotype was picked up many times. This chain uses TRBV4-1 with TRBJ1-2, with 8 bases aligning to TRBD1. The germline gives CDR1 MGHRA, CDR2 YSYEKL. V lost 0 bases to trimming and J lost 2 bases; unmatched junction nucleotides: 5. This CDR3 has 16 amino acids. The CDR3 sequence is CASSQDRRTGNYGYTF. The CDR3 coding sequence is TGCGCCAGCAGCCAAGATCGAAGGACAGGGAACTATGGCTACACCTTC.

This chain joins TRBV11-1 and TRBJ2-4, with 7 positions matching TRBD1. V gave up 6 bases and J gave up 1 base; unmatched junction bases: 6. The CDR3 is made up of 15 amino acids. Germline CDR1 SGHAT, CDR2 FQDESV (reference sequence). The CDR3, as DNA: TGTGCCAGCAGACAATCACAGGGGGCCAAAAACATTCAGTACTTC. Translated: CASRQSQGAKNIQYF.

This clonotype was recorded a few times. The chain uses TRBV7-6 and TRBJ2-2, with 8 bases matching TRBD1. This CDR3 has 15 amino acids. Germline lookup yields CDR1 SGHVS and CDR2 FNYEAQ. Germline trimming cut 5 bases from V and 6 bases from J; bases unmatched to any gene: 8. CDR3 bases: TGTGCCAGCAGCCTCAGGGGGCGCAGGGCCGGGGAGCTGTTTTTT. It yields the protein CASSLRGRRAGELFF.

This chain connects TRBV7-2 to TRBJ2-3; unclear D gene. V lost 5 bases and J lost 4, with 13 bases in between. The CDR3 totals 14 residues. Germline V gives CDR1 SGHTA, CDR2 FQGNSA. The CDR3 reads CASSTRTRADTQYF. As DNA, the CDR3 is TGTGCCAGCAGCACGCGGACCCGAGCAGATACGCAGTATTTT.

This chain links TRBV12-3 or TRBV12-4 with TRBJ2-3; the D gene is possibly TRBD2 (5 bases). With 3 bases removed from V and 6 bases from J, the gap between germline ends came to 10 bases. The CDR3 length is 13 residues. In nucleotides, the CDR3 is TGTGCCAGCAGTTTTCGGGGTGGGGATACGCAGTATTTT. As protein: CASSFRGGDTQYF.

Notes on this clonotype: One junction end disagrees with the germline gene, perhaps due to a read error. CDR3 region: CSSSFRGHTGELFF. DNA for the CDR3: TGTTCCAGCAGTTTCCGGGGGCACACCGGGGAGCTGTTTTTT. This sequence joins TRBV12-3 or TRBV12-4 and TRBJ2-2; D tentatively reads TRBD1 or TRBD2 (6 bases each). There are 14 residues in the CDR3.

The sample holds many counts of this clonotype. The J gene is TRBJ2-7, the V gene TRBV5-6, with D perhaps TRBD1 (7 bases). V dropped 3 bases and J dropped 6 bases, with 10 bases sitting between them. The CDR3 sequence is 12 residues long. CDR1 is SGHDT and CDR2 is YYEEEE in the germline V gene. CDR3 residues: CASSYQGGEQYF. CDR3 sequence (DNA): TGTGCCAGCAGCTACCAGGGGGGCGAGCAGTACTTC.

This clonotype has a count of ten or more. The J gene is TRBJ1-2, the V gene TRBV3-1, with D perhaps matching TRBD1 (5 bases). V was shortened by 4 bases and J by 2 bases, with 8 bases between the two germline ends. The CDR3 is made up of 13 amino acids. The germline CDR1 and CDR2 sequences are LGHDT and YNNKEL (reference sequence). The CDR3: CASSPDKNYGYTF. For the CDR3, the DNA is TGTGCCAGCAGCCCGGACAAAAACTATGGCTACACCTTC.

This clonotype was found many times. J is TRBJ2-5 and V is TRBV3-1, with D maybe TRBD1 (6 bases). Germline CDR1 LGHDT, CDR2 YNNKEL (reference sequence). V gave up 4 bases and J gave up 5 bases, with 17 bases separating them. The length of the CDR3 is 15 residues. This chain's CDR3 is CASSLRQAAGETQYF. DNA of the CDR3: TGTGCCAGCAGCCTACGACAGGCTGCCGGGGAGACCCAGTACTTC.

This sequence joins TRBV15 and TRBJ2-7; unclear D gene. The CDR3 totals 13 residues. The V gene lost 10 bases and the J gene lost 3 bases, with 16 bases spanning the gap. Germline-derived CDR1 and CDR2 are LNHNV and YYDKDF (reference sequence). The CDR3: CAIPTRPRYEQYV. The CDR3 DNA is TGTGCCATTCCGACCCGACCCCGCTACGAGCAGTACGTC.

This clonotype was observed a handful of times. The rearrangement joins TRBV28 to TRBJ2-6; D call uncertain. V was shortened by 3 bases and J by 0 bases, with 9 bases between the two germline ends. This CDR3 has 16 amino acids. Germline CDR1 is MDHEN and CDR2 is SYDVKM. For the CDR3, the DNA is TGTGCCAGCAGTTTCGCCTCCTCCTCTGGGGCCAACGTCCTGACTTTC. Its translation is CASSFASSSGANVLTF.

This sequence joins TRBV10-1 and TRBJ1-1; 9 bases line up with TRBD1. CDR1 and CDR2 (germline): WNHNN, SYGVQD (reference sequence). The CDR3 covers 15 residues. The junction had 3 bases not matched to a gene; V was cut back by 0 bases and J by 4 bases. As DNA, the CDR3 is TGCGCCAGCAGTGAGTCAACAGGGGGCTTCACTGAAGCTTTCTTT. This sequence encodes CASSESTGGFTEAFF.

This clonotype has more than one count but fewer than ten. The rearrangement uses TRBV4-2 and TRBJ2-2, with 9 nucleotides matching TRBD1. The trim removed 6 bases at V and 6 bases at J, leaving 8 bases unmatched. The CDR3 sequence is 15 residues long. Per the germline V gene, CDR1 is LGHNA and CDR2 is YNFKEQ. The CDR3, as DNA: TGTGCCAGCAGGCAACGACAGGGGGTACCCGGGGAGCTGTTTTTT. The encoded protein is CASRQRQGVPGELFF.

The genes are TRBV7-8 and TRBJ2-1; possibly TRBD2 for D (5 bases). The CDR3 loop spans 15 amino acids. V lost 1 base to trimming and J lost 8 bases, with 15 bases between them. Germline CDR1 reads SGHVS; CDR2 reads FQNEAQ. In DNA form, the CDR3 reads TGTGCCAGCAGCTTAGGGGAGACAAGGTGGGATGAGCAGTTCTTC. This translates into CASSLGETRWDEQFF.

The table lists this clonotype with many counts. V and J are TRBV12-3 or TRBV12-4 and TRBJ2-7, with D possibly matching TRBD1 (7 bases). V lost 5 bases and J 9 bases, leaving 17 bases between the germline ends. The CDR3 spans 13 residues. CDR3 loop: CASSPQGGPMQYV. CDR3 sequence (DNA): TGTGCCAGCAGTCCCCAGGGGGGCCCCATGCAGTACGTC.

In this sample, this clonotype turned up many times. V and J are TRBV4-2 and TRBJ2-2; unclear D gene. V was trimmed by 1 base and J by 9 bases, leaving 12 bases between them. The CDR3 covers 14 residues. Germline-derived CDR1 and CDR2 are LGHNA and YNFKEQ. CDR3 bases: TGTGCCAGCAGCCAAGGAATAGATGCCCGGGAGCTGTTTTTT. This translates into CASSQGIDARELFF.

This clonotype was found a few times. The chain employs TRBV6-4 and TRBJ1-1; no clear D gene. Germline CDR1 and CDR2: MRHNA and SNTAGT. V dropped 6 bases and J dropped 0 bases, with 11 bases sitting between them. CDR3 length: 14 amino acids. The CDR3 bases are TGTGCCAGCAGAAGAGACGGACTGAACACTGAAGCTTTCTTT. Encoded protein: CASRRDGLNTEAFF.

The chain joins TRBV2 to TRBJ1-2; no clear D. The CDR3 has 13 amino acids. Germline V gene data show CDR1 as SNHLY and CDR2 as FYNNEI. Trimming shortened V by 11 bases and J by 7 bases, and 20 bases separated the two germline ends. The CDR3 coding sequence is TGTGCCGGTTCACTCCAATCACGCGCTGGCTACACCTTC. It specifies CAGSLQSRAGYTF. The full variable domain, its missing parts supplied by reference TRBV2 and TRBJ1-2, is EPEVTQTPSHQVTQMGQEVILRCVPISNHLYFYWYRQILGQKVEFLVSFYNNEISEKSEIFDDQFSVERPDGSNFTLKIRSTKLEDSAMYFCAGSLQSRAGYTFGSGTRLTVV.

This clonotype was found a few times. Sequence at one end of the junction differs from germline and may be a read error. The genes are TRBV24-1 and TRBJ2-1, with D possibly being TRBD2 (5 bases). The CDR3 is made up of 18 amino acids. Germline loops: CDR1 KGHDR, CDR2 SFDVKD. The CDR3 sequence is CAASDRRARRGSYNEQFF. CDR3 nucleotides: TGTGCCGCCAGTGATCGCCGGGCCCGCCGGGGCTCCTACAATGAGCAGTTCTTC.

J is TRBJ2-7 and V is TRBV6-6, with TRBD2 as a possible D gene (7 bases). The CDR3 is 13 amino acids. Germline CDR1 reads MNHNY; CDR2 reads SVGAGI (reference sequence). The ends were cut back, 7 bases at V and 6 bases at J, with 16 bases in the middle. The CDR3 bases are TGTGCCAGCATGGTGGGGGCGGGGGTCGAGCAGTACGTC. Residues: CASMVGAGVEQYV.

The chain joins TRBV6-6 to TRBJ1-5; D is ambiguous. The CDR3 length is 11 residues. The V end was cut by 6 bases, the J end by 5 bases, with 5 bases between. Germline V lookup: CDR1 MNHNY, CDR2 SVGAGI (reference sequence). The CDR3 sequence: CASRRDQPQHF. The CDR3 coding sequence is TGTGCCAGCAGACGTGATCAGCCCCAGCATTTT.

Notes on this clonotype: One end of the junction is discordant with germline, which a read error may explain. The rearrangement uses TRBV7-3 and TRBJ2-3; D not resolved. The germline V gene has CDR1 SGHTA and CDR2 FQGTGA. The CDR3 is 13 amino acids. Here the CDR3 reads CASSLSSKDTQYF. The CDR3 nucleotides are TGTGCCAGCAGCTTGAGTAGCAAAGATACGCAGTATTTT.

This clonotype was counted between two and nine times. The chain carries TRBV7-3 and TRBJ2-7, with 7 bases identical to TRBD1. The ends lost 6 bases at V and 5 bases at J; junction bases unmatched: 7. CDR1 is SGHTA, CDR2 FQGTGA, per germline. The CDR3 covers 13 residues. The CDR3 spells CASRPTGAHEQYF. For the CDR3, the DNA is TGTGCCAGCAGACCTACAGGGGCCCACGAGCAGTACTTC.

This clonotype was counted between two and nine times. V gene TRBV20-1 combines with J gene TRBJ2-3, with TRBD2 matching 14 bases. The trim removed 4 bases at V and 6 bases at J, leaving 15 bases unmatched. This CDR3 has 18 residues. From germline, CDR1 is DFQATT and CDR2 SNEGSKA (reference sequence). Written as DNA, the CDR3 is TGCAGTGCTACAAAGGGACTAGCGGGGGACAACCCCGTCGATACGCAGTATTTT. The encoded protein is CSATKGLAGDNPVDTQYF.

The genes are TRBV10-2 and TRBJ2-7; 10 bases are shared with TRBD2. Trimming took 6 bases from V and 5 from J; bases not matched to a gene: 4. Germline loops: CDR1 WSHSY, CDR2 SAAADI. CDR3 length equals 13 residues. The CDR3 nucleotides are TGCGCCAGCAGGAGCGGGGGGGCCGACGAGCAGTACTTC. Its protein product is CASRSGGADEQYF.

The rearrangement joins TRBV5-6 to TRBJ1-5; D not resolved. The germline V gene encodes CDR1 SGHDT and CDR2 YYEEEE. This CDR3 spans 14 amino acids. Trimming removed 0 bases from V and 9 bases from J, with 13 bases in between. CDR3 bases: TGTGCCAGCAGCTTGGGTGGAGGGCCAGGGCCCCAGCATTTT. Protein: CASSLGGGPGPQHF.

This clonotype was detected a few times. J is TRBJ2-5 and V is TRBV5-4; 9 nucleotides align to TRBD2. Trimming took 1 base from V and 0 from J; bases not matched to a gene: 1. Germline V gene data show CDR1 as SGHNT and CDR2 as YYREEE (reference sequence). CDR3 length: 15 amino acids. The CDR3 reads CASSLQRGDQETQYF. In nucleotides, the CDR3 is TGTGCCAGCAGCTTGCAGCGGGGGGACCAAGAGACCCAGTACTTC. The whole variable domain, filled in from reference TRBV5-4 and TRBJ2-5, reads ETGVTQSPTHLIKTRGQQVTLRCSSQSGHNTVSWYQQALGQGPQFIFQYYREEENGRGNFPPRFSGLQFPNYSSELNVNALELDDSALYLCASSLQRGDQETQYFGPGTRLLVL.

This clonotype has only a few counts. V is TRBV3-1 and J is TRBJ2-4, with D perhaps matching TRBD2 (6 bases). CDR3 size: 14 residues. The germline CDR1 and CDR2 sequences are LGHDT and YNNKEL (reference sequence). Trimming removed 2 bases from V and 5 bases from J, with 10 bases in between. As DNA, the CDR3 is TGTGCCAGCAGCCAATGGAGGGACGAAAACATTCAGTACTTC. Translated, it gives CASSQWRDENIQYF.

In its sample, this clonotype was seen a few times. The chain recombines TRBV6-1 with TRBJ1-5, with no clear D. Trimming pared 2 bases from V and 9 bases from J, leaving 11 bases between. Per the germline V gene, CDR1 is MNHNS and CDR2 is SASEGT. The CDR3 is 13 amino acids. Here the CDR3 reads CASSELKSSPQHF. Here the CDR3 DNA reads TGTGCCAGCAGTGAATTAAAGTCGTCGCCCCAGCATTTT.

This clonotype was seen more than once but under ten times. The gene calls are TRBV11-2 and TRBJ2-2, with a weak D call TRBD2 (7 bases). The CDR3 consists of 17 residues. Germline CDR1 reads SGHAT; CDR2 reads FQNNGV. V was shortened by 5 bases and J by 7 bases, with 23 bases between the two germline ends. CDR3 in amino acids: CASSGGGGGPGGGELFF. The CDR3, as DNA: TGTGCCAGCAGCGGGGGAGGGGGGGGCCCCGGCGGCGGGGAGCTGTTTTTT.